This TCR beta chain was documented in a study of technical replicates of blood from a few donors. The V segment lost 1 base and the J segment 3 bases; nucleotides outside the gene matches: 6. From germline, CDR1 is MGHRA and CDR2 YSYEKL. The CDR3 runs 16 residues. This table comes from immunoSEQ multiplex PCR, and its TCRdb copy is limited to in-frame clones, with some not included. The table has approximately 60,000 clones, just under 90% seen once. The sample holds one count of this clone. The V and J genes are TRBV4-1 and TRBJ2-5, with 9 bases aligning to TRBD2. This TCR was sampled from a human donor in good health. Some clones in this sample may be carry-over from other donors' samples. The sequenced sample consisted of PBMCs. The CDR3 DNA reads as TGCGCCAGCAGCCAAGGCTCTAGCGGGACAAAAGAGACCCAGTACTTC. This sequence encodes CASSQGSSGTKETQYF.